This T cell receptor (beta chain) was found in a study of blood T cell repertoires in COVID-19. About the study: COVID-19 samples collected from the United States, Italy and Spain covered acute and convalescent phases. T cells, B-cell-depleted T cells, or PBMCs provided the cDNA or gDNA that served as material.

As processed by the authors: Estimated nucleated cell counts came from reference gene primer amplification. Sequencing used immunoSEQ multiplex PCR; TCRdb keeps in-frame clones, though not all of them. Clonal size and the V and J genes are those of that table, whereas D and trimming came from the DNA. The table lists more than 200,000 clones, roughly 80% of them singletons. The germline V and J ends were trimmed by 3 bases and 2 bases, with 12 bases remaining between them. From germline, CDR1 is SGHAT and CDR2 FQNNGV. The CDR3 covers 15 residues. The sequence came from an elderly woman with acute or convalescent COVID-19. V gene TRBV11-2 combines with J gene TRBJ2-3; maybe TRBD1 (6 bases). Sequencing was carried out using peripheral blood. The CDR3 reads CASSFPGHHTDTQYF. The CDR3 nucleotides are TGTGCCAGCAGCTTTCCGGGACACCACACAGATACGCAGTATTTT.